One and the same sample provided the 17 T cell receptor beta chains below, sequenced in a study of identifying expanded T cells in peripheral blood. Here immunoSEQ multiplex PCR was the method, and the copy in TCRdb shows in-frame clones only, minus some. The top ten clones hold less than 15% of a sample with tens of thousands of clones, 82% of them seen once. Sample: blood. These receptors were taken from a person aged 18 to 75 in good health.

The chain is built from TRBV6-1 and TRBJ2-5, with D perhaps matching TRBD2 (5 bases). Trimming cost V 6 bases and J 2 bases, with 7 bases left between them. The CDR3 consists of 12 residues. Germline V lookup: CDR1 MNHNS, CDR2 SASEGT. The CDR3 loop reads CASRGLQETQYF. The CDR3 coding sequence is TGTGCCAGCAGAGGACTTCAAGAGACCCAGTACTTC.

The chain employs TRBV29-1 and TRBJ2-1, with no clear D. This CDR3 comprises 14 residues. The V gene's germline CDR1 is SQVTM and CDR2 ANQGSEA. V was trimmed by 6 bases and J by 0 bases, leaving 12 bases between them. CDR3 sequence: CSVCSASSYNEQFF. The CDR3 nucleotides read TGCAGCGTATGTTCCGCGAGCTCCTACAATGAGCAGTTCTTC.

The chain couples TRBV10-2 to TRBJ2-7; 8 bases align to TRBD2. CDR1 is WSHSY, CDR2 SAAADI, per germline. The ends lost 6 bases at V and 4 bases at J; junction bases unmatched: 5. CDR3 length: 13 residues. CDR3 region: CASSKSGGYEQYV. CDR3 bases: TGCGCCAGCAGCAAGAGCGGGGGTTACGAGCAGTACGTC.

The J gene is TRBJ1-5, the V gene TRBV2; D is ambiguous. From germline, CDR1 is SNHLY and CDR2 FYNNEI. V was cut by 3 bases and J by 0 bases, with 9 bases left in between. CDR3 size: 15 residues. CDR3 nucleotide sequence: TGTGCCAGCAGTGATGGAGGACTTAGCAATCAGCCCCAGCATTTT. This sequence encodes CASSDGGLSNQPQHF.

The J gene is TRBJ1-1, the V gene TRBV25-1; weak D call: TRBD1 (6 bases). Per germline, CDR1 MGHDK and CDR2 SYGVNS. This CDR3 contains 16 residues. Trimming cost V 5 bases and J 3 bases, with 19 bases left between them. The chain's CDR3 is CASSSLDRAVDTEAFF. The DNA of the CDR3 is TGTGCCAGCAGTTCCCTGGACAGAGCAGTGGACACTGAAGCTTTCTTT.

This chain connects TRBV5-1 to TRBJ1-1; D unresolved. Trimming stripped 4 bases from V and 7 bases from J, with 14 bases between. The germline V gene encodes CDR1 SGHRS and CDR2 YFSETQ. The CDR3 sequence is 13 residues long. CDR3 sequence reads: CASSIAPAGEAFF. The CDR3 nucleotides read TGCGCCAGCAGCATAGCCCCGGCGGGTGAAGCTTTCTTT.

This chain uses TRBV7-9 with TRBJ2-3; D is undetermined. The CDR3 contains 16 residues. The ends were cut back, 4 bases at V and 0 bases at J, with 14 bases in the middle. Germline V gene sequence: CDR1 SEHNR, CDR2 FQNEAQ (reference sequence). The DNA of the CDR3 is TGTGCCAGCAGCTGGGGAAGGTCTTCTAGCACAGATACGCAGTATTTT. The encoded protein is CASSWGRSSSTDTQYF.

This chain joins TRBV11-2 and TRBJ2-2; D call uncertain. With 2 bases removed from V and 0 bases from J, the gap between germline ends came to 7 bases. Germline CDR1 SGHAT, CDR2 FQNNGV. There are 15 residues in the CDR3. The CDR3 loop is CASSLTAANTGELFF. CDR3 sequence (DNA): TGTGCCAGCAGCTTAACAGCCGCGAACACCGGGGAGCTGTTTTTT.

Judged by abundance, this clone is medium-sized (0.01 to 0.1%). DNA for the CDR3: TGTGCCAGCAGCCGAGAGACAGTCTACGAGCAGTACTTC. As protein: CASSRETVYEQYF. The chain is built from TRBV7-9 and TRBJ2-7; possibly TRBD1 for D (5 bases). V shed 5 bases and J shed 3 bases, with 11 bases lying between them. Germline assignment: CDR1 SEHNR and CDR2 FQNEAQ (reference sequence). This CDR3 comprises 13 residues.

This clone was observed a single time. The CDR3 sequence is CASSPLSGRPDGELFF. The CDR3 DNA follows: TGTGCCAGCTCACCACTGAGCGGGAGGCCTGACGGGGAGCTGTTTTTT. The chain combines TRBV18 with TRBJ2-2; TRBD2 agrees at 9 bases. CDR3 size: 16 residues. V lost 1 base and J lost 7; bases outside the gene matches: 7. Germline V gene data show CDR1 as KGHSH and CDR2 as LQKENI. Filled out from reference TRBV18 and TRBJ2-2, the complete variable domain reads NAGVMQNPRHLVRRRGQEARLRCSPMKGHSHVYWYRQLPEEGLKFMVYLQKENIIDESGMPKERFSAEFPKEGPSILRIQQVVRGDSAAYFCASSPLSGRPDGELFFGEGSRLTVL.

V usage is TRBV6-1 and J usage is TRBJ2-2; TRBD1 matches at 8 bases. The CDR3 has 15 amino acids. V dropped 6 bases and J dropped 5; count of bases not matched to a gene: 8. CDR1 MNHNS and CDR2 SASEGT come from the germline V gene. CDR3 sequence: CASRESRGRTGELFF. The CDR3 DNA reads TGTGCCAGCAGGGAGTCCAGGGGGCGGACCGGGGAGCTGTTTTTT.

The V gene is TRBV15, the J gene TRBJ2-7; perhaps TRBD1 as D (6 bases). Germline V gene lookup returns CDR1 LNHNV and CDR2 YYDKDF (reference sequence). V shed 0 bases and J shed 3 bases, with 9 bases lying between them. This CDR3 has 14 amino acids. The CDR3 here is CATSRDQGRYEQYF. The DNA of the CDR3 is TGTGCCACCAGCAGAGATCAGGGGCGCTACGAGCAGTACTTC.

This chain uses TRBV7-6 with TRBJ1-1, with D unresolved. Looked up from germline, CDR1 is SGHVS and CDR2 is FNYEAQ. The length of the CDR3 is 15 residues. V lost 2 bases and J 4 bases, leaving 14 bases between the germline ends. CDR3 coding DNA: TGTGCCAGCAGCTTATTAAGTTGGGATCTCACTGAAGCTTTCTTT. Translated, it gives CASSLLSWDLTEAFF.

This chain uses TRBV6-5 with TRBJ2-1; no reliable D call. From germline, CDR1 is MNHEY and CDR2 SVGAGI. The length of the CDR3 is 13 residues. Trimming stripped 4 bases from V and 6 bases from J, with 10 bases between. CDR3 residues: CASSSSPRNEQFF. The CDR3 nucleotides read TGTGCCAGCAGTTCCAGCCCCCGCAATGAGCAGTTCTTC.

The rearrangement links TRBV20-1 to TRBJ2-4; D unresolved. The ends were cut back, 6 bases at V and 8 bases at J, with 11 bases in the middle. This CDR3 spans 11 amino acids. CDR1 and CDR2 (germline): DFQATT, SNEGSKA (reference sequence). This chain's CDR3 is CSAHDNDIQYF. CDR3 nucleotides: TGCAGTGCGCACGACAACGACATTCAGTACTTC.

The chain recombines TRBV10-2 with TRBJ1-2; 10 positions agree with TRBD1. The ends lost 6 bases at V and 4 bases at J; junction bases unmatched: 2. The CDR3 is 13 amino acids. Germline loops: CDR1 WSHSY, CDR2 SAAADI. Here the CDR3 DNA reads TGCGCCAGCAGGGGACAGGGGAGCTATGGCTACACCTTC. Translated: CASRGQGSYGYTF.

This clone turned up a few times. The chain joins TRBV5-6 to TRBJ1-5; 7 bases line up with TRBD1. The length of the CDR3 is 15 residues. Trimming removed 2 bases from V and 6 bases from J; junction bases left unmatched: 8. Germline V gene lookup returns CDR1 SGHDT and CDR2 YYEEEE. This CDR3 reads CASSFSTGDGQPQHF. In DNA form, the CDR3 reads TGTGCCAGCAGCTTCAGTACAGGGGATGGTCAGCCCCAGCATTTT.